This TCR beta chain was found in a study of cytomegalovirus exposure and HLA in healthy donors. About this clone: Its matching antigen is unknown.

PCR amplification relied on 60 Vbeta primers (plus 13 Jbeta primers). Measured with immunoSEQ multiplex PCR; TCRdb has only the in-frame clones, and not every one. The sample includes 160,000 or so clones, about 80% of them seen just once. The germline CDR1 and CDR2 sequences are WNHNN and SYGVQD (reference sequence). This CDR3 spans 19 amino acids. J lost 6 bases, V lost 6 bases, and 25 bases had no gene match. Study-level findings and limits: An assumption of roughly uniform sequencing depth across donors underlay the presence/absence analyses. Information on immune exposure was restricted to one variable (CMV serostatus). In a later analysis, compared with equally common non-associated chains, HLA-associated beta chains were more expanded.

The sequence came from a man aged 18 to 30 in good health and CMV-seropositive. Sequenced: PBMCs. The chain employs TRBV10-1 and TRBJ1-1; 7 bases line up with TRBD1. The CDR3 spells CASRKPGQRTLAALAEAFF. CDR3 nucleotide sequence: TGCGCCAGCAGAAAACCGGGACAGAGGACGCTCGCGGCTTTAGCTGAAGCTTTCTTT.